A single sample gave rise to the 16 T cell receptor beta chains below, sequenced in a study of shared clonotypes between healthy human individuals (TCRdb year 2020). Library preparation was by the immunoSEQ multiplex PCR assay. TCRdb holds this immuneACCESS table with in-frame rearrangements only. Some clones are missing; in checked studies, unresolved V genes explain under half, and the rest has no known cause. This sample has nearly 1,000,000 clones in its table, and more than 75% of those were observed once. The top ten clones comprise around 1.5% of the sample. The sequencing sample was made of memory CD4+ T cells sorted from blood. Per the publication, the cell subset or site label means: CD45RA-negative fraction. All receptors derive from a man younger than 30 in good health.

This clone appeared a few times. CDR3 region: CASRSSGQNQEAFF. The CDR3 DNA reads as TGTGCCAGCAGGTCCTCGGGACAGAACCAGGAAGCTTTCTTT. The chain combines TRBV28 with TRBJ1-1; 7 nucleotides match TRBD1. CDR1 MDHEN and CDR2 SYDVKM come from the germline V gene. Germline trimming cut 6 bases from V and 8 bases from J; bases unmatched to any gene: 12. The CDR3 is 14 amino acids.

This clone was recorded once. This chain links TRBV30 with TRBJ2-5, with 13 bases that match TRBD2. After removal of 1 base from V and 5 bases from J, the junction contained 4 bases not matched to a gene. The CDR3 has 15 residues. Germline CDR1 GTSNPN, CDR2 SVGIG (reference sequence). The CDR3 region is CAWSETSGGRETQYF. CDR3 coding DNA: TGTGCCTGGAGTGAGACTAGCGGGGGGCGGGAGACCCAGTACTTC.

V gene TRBV18 combines with J gene TRBJ2-1; TRBD2 agrees at 8 bases. Looked up from germline, CDR1 is KGHSH and CDR2 is LQKENI. The CDR3 contains 16 residues. With V trimmed by 0 bases and J by 8 bases, 9 bases remained unmatched. The CDR3 DNA is TGTGCCAGCTCACCACCTTCGGGACTAGTAATCCATGAGCAGTTCTTC. Translating gives CASSPPSGLVIHEQFF.

The V and J genes are TRBV6-1 and TRBJ2-4; 13 nucleotides align to TRBD2. V lost 4 bases, J lost 3 bases, and 9 bases stayed unmatched. The CDR3 totals 18 residues. Germline values: CDR1 MNHNS, CDR2 SASEGT. For the CDR3, the DNA is TGTGCCAGCAGTGGGACTAGCGGGAGCCTCCAAAGCAAAAACATTCAGTACTTC. This codes for CASSGTSGSLQSKNIQYF.

The chain couples TRBV5-1 to TRBJ2-7; D call uncertain. The CDR3 has 15 amino acids. Germline assignment: CDR1 SGHRS and CDR2 YFSETQ. V was trimmed by 4 bases and J by 6 bases, leaving 20 bases between them. Here the CDR3 reads CASSPPRAGASEQYF. CDR3 DNA: TGCGCCAGCAGCCCTCCTCGGGCCGGAGCATCCGAGCAGTACTTC. Together with reference TRBV5-1 and TRBJ2-7, the CDR3 gives the full variable domain: KAGVTQTPRYLIKTRGQQVTLSCSPISGHRSVSWYQQTPGQGLQFLFEYFSETQRNKGNFPGRFSGRQFSNSRSEMNVSTLELGDSALYLCASSPPRAGASEQYFGPGTRLTVT.

This clone turned up a few times. V and J are TRBV7-2 and TRBJ2-7; 7 bases map to TRBD2. The trim removed 5 bases at V and 7 bases at J, leaving 14 bases unmatched. Germline CDR1 and CDR2: SGHTA and FQGNSA. This CDR3 has 15 amino acids. The CDR3 DNA reads as TGTGCCAGCAGCCCTAGTCGGGGGAGGGCCGGAGAGCAGTACTTC. This codes for CASSPSRGRAGEQYF.

The gene calls are TRBV5-4 and TRBJ1-4, with D unclear. This CDR3 comprises 15 residues. V lost 4 bases and J 7 bases, leaving 17 bases between the germline ends. Germline V gene data show CDR1 as SGHNT and CDR2 as YYREEE (reference sequence). The CDR3 protein is CASSDRGRHPEKLFF. The CDR3 bases are TGTGCCAGCAGCGATAGAGGGCGGCACCCTGAAAAACTGTTTTTT.

The CDR3 loop reads CASSQGARNSPLHF. CDR3 sequence (DNA): TGTGCCAGTTCACAGGGGGCGCGTAATTCACCCCTCCACTTT. This sequence joins TRBV2 and TRBJ1-6; 9 nucleotides agree with TRBD1. The trim removed 9 bases at V and 6 bases at J, leaving 6 bases unmatched. This CDR3 has 14 residues. Germline V gene lookup returns CDR1 SNHLY and CDR2 FYNNEI.

V and J are TRBV6-5 and TRBJ1-6; a possible D gene is TRBD1 (5 bases). Trimming removed 2 bases from V and 5 bases from J, with 13 bases in between. Germline V lookup: CDR1 MNHEY, CDR2 SVGAGI. The CDR3 is 16 residues long. This CDR3 is CASSYAGYLNNSPLHF. The CDR3 DNA is TGTGCCAGCAGTTACGCAGGGTACCTGAATAATTCACCCCTCCACTTT.

The chain links TRBV6-5 to TRBJ1-2; a possible D gene is TRBD1 (6 bases). The CDR3 consists of 13 residues. Germline lookup yields CDR1 MNHEY and CDR2 SVGAGI. Trimming removed 4 bases at V and 7 bases at J, with 13 bases between. CDR3 nucleotides: TGTGCCAGCAGTTGGGGGGCGGGTATTGGCTACACCTTC. Its translation is CASSWGAGIGYTF.

This clone was seen once. V usage is TRBV10-1 and J usage is TRBJ1-2; a weak D match, TRBD1 (6 bases). Germline CDR1 and CDR2: WNHNN and SYGVQD (reference sequence). The CDR3 is 15 amino acids. Trimming left V 0 bases short and J 8 bases short, with 16 bases between. The CDR3 here is CASSESGGGAMGYTF. The CDR3 coding sequence is TGCGCCAGCAGTGAGTCAGGGGGGGGCGCTATGGGCTACACCTTC.

The V call is TRBV18, the J call TRBJ2-7, with D possibly being TRBD1 (6 bases). The germline V gene has CDR1 KGHSH and CDR2 LQKENI. Deletions cut 6 bases from V and 5 bases from J, with 17 bases between. This CDR3 comprises 14 residues. Here the CDR3 reads CASSEEYRDNEQYF. The CDR3 nucleotides are TGTGCCAGCTCTGAAGAATACAGGGACAACGAGCAGTACTTC.

The J gene is TRBJ2-7, the V gene TRBV6-1, with 11 bases matching TRBD1. The ends lost 6 bases at V and 6 bases at J; junction bases unmatched: 7. CDR1 and CDR2 (germline): MNHNS, SASEGT. The CDR3 runs 14 residues. The CDR3 region is CASRVRTGGVEQYF. The CDR3 DNA follows: TGTGCCAGCAGGGTCAGGACAGGGGGCGTCGAGCAGTACTTC.

The V gene is TRBV25-1, the J gene TRBJ1-4; D gene unclear. The germline V gene has CDR1 MGHDK and CDR2 SYGVNS. The CDR3 totals 17 residues. The V and J ends lost 3 bases and 8 bases respectively, with 22 bases between them. The CDR3 DNA reads TGTGCCAGCAGTGACCTCACCCTCCGGGGAGTCAGCGAAAAACTGTTTTTT. Amino acids: CASSDLTLRGVSEKLFF.

This chain links TRBV11-3 with TRBJ1-1, with D uncertain. The germline gives CDR1 SGHNT, CDR2 YENEEA. V was pared by 2 bases and J by 5 bases, with 9 bases between. This CDR3 comprises 13 residues. This CDR3 reads CASSLYMQTEAFF. The CDR3 DNA follows: TGTGCCAGCAGCTTATATATGCAGACTGAAGCTTTCTTT.

The DNA of the CDR3 is TGCGCCAGCAGCTTACATCCGGGACTACTCACCGGGGAGCTGTTTTTT. Amino acid sequence: CASSLHPGLLTGELFF. The chain joins TRBV5-1 to TRBJ2-2, with TRBD2 identical over 7 bases. V gave up 2 bases and J gave up 4 bases; unmatched junction bases: 8. The CDR3 spans 16 residues. The germline V gene encodes CDR1 SGHRS and CDR2 YFSETQ.